Listed below are T cell receptor beta chains from one sample, sequenced in a study of identical twins. From the 5' RACE reads, TCRdb called clonotypes with MiXCR, one entry per CDR3 protein. The profile shows approximately 590,000 distinct CDR3 sequences, roughly 9.9% of them singletons. These sequences were also reported in another study, on yellow fever vaccine responses in identical twins.

The sequencing sample was made of PBMCs. The receptors were gathered from a woman between 18 and 29 years old in good health. The CDR3 runs from the conserved cysteine through the conserved F or W.

J | V | CDR3
TRBJ2-3 | TRBV5-1 | CASSLLAEREDTQYF
TRBJ2-6 | TRBV29-1 | CSVAQGATGANVLTF
TRBJ2-5 | TRBV20-1 | CSAPPGTGKETQYF
TRBJ2-3 | TRBV5-1 | CASSILRLAGPTTDTQYF
TRBJ2-1 | TRBV12-3/TRBV12-4 | CASSRLAGVNNEQFF
TRBJ2-1 | TRBV20-1 | CSARLSGVPYNEQFF
TRBJ2-2 | TRBV10-3 | CAISEGTGNTGELFF
TRBJ1-4 | TRBV28 | CASSPLQRGNEKLFF
TRBJ2-4 | TRBV7-9 | CASSLVLGQVKNIQYF
TRBJ2-7 | TRBV27 | CASSLYDWTGSYEQYF
TRBJ2-1 | TRBV28 | CASSARDSRDNEQFF
TRBJ2-3 | TRBV5-4 | CASTMRTAPSTDTQYF
TRBJ2-2 | TRBV6-1 | CASRVDQGLTGELFF
TRBJ2-3 | TRBV15 | CATSRERPGGGTDTQYF
TRBJ2-7 | TRBV7-9 | CASSLVGLAAFYEQYF
TRBJ2-3 | TRBV6-1 | CTAPSGALDTQYF
TRBJ2-5 | TRBV4-3 | CASSLISGSTETQYF
TRBJ2-6 | TRBV6-1 | CASLGQGDRGANVLTF
TRBJ2-3 | TRBV7-9 | CASSSGRGSTDTQYF
TRBJ2-1 | TRBV4-3 | CASSQSSPGQGGNEQFF
TRBJ2-7 | TRBV2 | CASSGGLAFTYEQYF
TRBJ2-5 | TRBV4-1 | CASSLFPSGQDVGETQYF
TRBJ2-7 | TRBV29-1 | CSGGTGIGEQYF
TRBJ2-4 | TRBV20-1 | CSARETSWSKNIQYF
TRBJ2-1 | TRBV11-2 | CASSFRTGINEQFF
TRBJ2-3 | TRBV12-3/TRBV12-4 | CASSQRDRRPADTQYF
TRBJ2-7 | TRBV28 | CASSSGLGSGYEQYF
TRBJ2-7 | TRBV29-1 | CSVPSGRSSYEQYF
TRBJ1-1 | TRBV29-1 | CSVDESSTEAFF
TRBJ2-5 | TRBV5-5 | CASSLVPQQETQYF
TRBJ2-1 | TRBV10-3 | CAISDSTSDGNEQFF
TRBJ2-5 | TRBV7-9 | CASSSQGGRETQYF
TRBJ1-1 | TRBV20-1 | CSARDSPSTMNTEAFF
TRBJ2-7 | TRBV12-3/TRBV12-4 | CASSLPMSYEQYF
TRBJ2-3 | TRBV7-2 | CASSIGQGVDTQYF
TRBJ2-3 | TRBV7-9 | CASSPGGLAGERDTQYF
TRBJ2-3 | TRBV20-1 | CSAPLAGGPDTQYF
TRBJ2-6 | TRBV25-1 | CASSRGTGGAGANVLTF
TRBJ2-1 | TRBV5-1 | CASSLVGLAGNNEQFF
TRBJ2-5 | TRBV7-2 | CASSLRVAAPQETQYF
TRBJ2-5 | TRBV3-1 | CASSPPTSRTGEETQYF
TRBJ1-1 | TRBV11-2 | CASNRASNLNTEAFF
TRBJ2-3 | TRBV2 | CAKSTGGATDTQYF
TRBJ2-7 | TRBV11-2 | CASSPPGRRGGEQYF
TRBJ1-1 | TRBV19 | CASRTAEVGNTEAFF
TRBJ2-3 | TRBV6-5 | CASSYERGHTDTQYF